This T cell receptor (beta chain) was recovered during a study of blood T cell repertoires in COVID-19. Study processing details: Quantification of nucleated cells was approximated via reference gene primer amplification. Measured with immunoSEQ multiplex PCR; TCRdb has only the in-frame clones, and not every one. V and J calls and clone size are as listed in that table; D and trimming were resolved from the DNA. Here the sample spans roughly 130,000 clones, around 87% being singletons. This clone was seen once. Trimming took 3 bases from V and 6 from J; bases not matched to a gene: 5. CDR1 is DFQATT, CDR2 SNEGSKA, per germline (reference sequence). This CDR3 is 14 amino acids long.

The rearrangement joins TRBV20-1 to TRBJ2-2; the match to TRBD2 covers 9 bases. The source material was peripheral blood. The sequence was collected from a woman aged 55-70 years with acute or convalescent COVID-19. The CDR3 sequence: CSASLAGGPGELFF. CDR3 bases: TGCAGTGCTAGTCTGGCGGGAGGGCCCGGGGAGCTGTTTTTT.